Listed below are T cell receptor beta chains from one sample, sequenced in a study of CD8+ T cells in alopecia areata. The repertoire was sequenced with immunoSEQ multiplex PCR; TCRdb's copy has only in-frame clones and lacks some. The table includes about 250,000 clones, 65% to 70% detected once. This material consisted of CD4+ T cells sorted from blood, taken at week 0. The receptors stem from a human donor with alopecia areata. Both conserved end residues are part of each CDR3. The order of the fields is CDR3 DNA, CDR3 protein, V gene, D gene, J gene, clone size. A D gene is named only where the DNA matches it firmly. Part of the rows lack a size; the others show once, few, many or a class for expanded clones.

DNA: TGCAGCGTTAACCGGGACAGGGGGCTTAATGAGCAGTTCTTC; CDR3: CSVNRDRGLNEQFF; V: TRBV29-1; D: TRBD1; J: TRBJ2-1; size: -
DNA: TGTGCCTGGACAGGCTCTGGAAACACCATATATTTT; CDR3: CAWTGSGNTIYF; V: TRBV30; D: -; J: TRBJ1-3; size: -
DNA: TGTGCCAGCAGTTACTCGGACAGGGTCGGCACCGGGGAGCTGTTTTTT; CDR3: CASSYSDRVGTGELFF; V: TRBV6-5; D: TRBD1; J: TRBJ2-2; size: -
DNA: TGTGCCAGCAGCAAACAGGGGGCTAACTATGGCTACACCTTC; CDR3: CASSKQGANYGYTF; V: TRBV7-9; D: TRBD1; J: TRBJ1-2; size: -
DNA: TGTGCCTGGAGTACCGGGGTTGGCCATCAGCCCCAGCATTTT; CDR3: CAWSTGVGHQPQHF; V: TRBV30; D: -; J: TRBJ1-5; size: -
DNA: TGTGCCAGCAGCCCGTCCGGGTCCCGGTACCAAGAGACCCAGTACTTC; CDR3: CASSPSGSRYQETQYF; V: TRBV5-6; D: -; J: TRBJ2-5; size: few
DNA: TGCAGCGTTGAAATGGCTACCGCCCCATACGAGCAGTACTTC; CDR3: CSVEMATAPYEQYF; V: TRBV29-1; D: -; J: TRBJ2-7; size: -
DNA: TGCGCCAGCAGCCAAGGGGGTATCTTCGGTGAGCAGTACTTC; CDR3: CASSQGGIFGEQYF; V: TRBV4-1; D: -; J: TRBJ2-7; size: -
DNA: TGCAGCGTCGGGGTTGCCTACGAGCAGTACTTC; CDR3: CSVGVAYEQYF; V: TRBV29-1; D: -; J: TRBJ2-7; size: -
DNA: TGCGCCAGCAGCTTGGCCCGGACTAGCGGCGACACAGATACGCAGTATTTT; CDR3: CASSLARTSGDTDTQYF; V: TRBV5-1; D: TRBD2; J: TRBJ2-3; size: -
DNA: TGCAGCGCACTCCGGGACAGGGGTTCACCGGTCTATGGCTACACCTTC; CDR3: CSALRDRGSPVYGYTF; V: TRBV29-1; D: TRBD1; J: TRBJ1-2; size: -
DNA: TGCAGCGTTGAAGCAGGGGGCGCAGGGTATGGCTACACCTTC; CDR3: CSVEAGGAGYGYTF; V: TRBV29-1; D: TRBD1; J: TRBJ1-2; size: -
DNA: TGCAGCGTTGCGTCAGGGGGCGGGTGGAACACTGAAGCTTTCTTT; CDR3: CSVASGGGWNTEAFF; V: TRBV29-1; D: TRBD1; J: TRBJ1-1; size: -
DNA: TGTGCCTGGAGAGCGAGCCAGAAAGAGACCCAGTACTTC; CDR3: CAWRASQKETQYF; V: TRBV30; D: -; J: TRBJ2-5; size: -
DNA: TGCGCCAGCAGCCAAGTGATAGGCAGCTACGAGCAGTACTTC; CDR3: CASSQVIGSYEQYF; V: TRBV4-1; D: -; J: TRBJ2-7; size: -
DNA: TGTGCCAGCAGCTTAGGCGTACAGGGGGGAGCTTTCTTT; CDR3: CASSLGVQGGAFF; V: TRBV13; D: TRBD1; J: TRBJ1-1; size: -
DNA: TGTGCCAGCACCTCACAAGGGAGCGGGGCCAACGTCCTGACTTTC; CDR3: CASTSQGSGANVLTF; V: TRBV25-1; D: -; J: TRBJ2-6; size: -
DNA: TGCAGCGTTGGGACTAGCGGGGGGACCGAGCAGTTCTTC; CDR3: CSVGTSGGTEQFF; V: TRBV29-1; D: TRBD2; J: TRBJ2-1; size: -
DNA: TGCGCCAGCACCAGACAGGGAATCTTCGACGAGCAGTACTTC; CDR3: CASTRQGIFDEQYF; V: TRBV5-1; D: TRBD1; J: TRBJ2-7; size: once
DNA: TGTGCCAGCAGCTTAGGGAATGAGCAGTTCTTC; CDR3: CASSLGNEQFF; V: TRBV5-6; D: -; J: TRBJ2-1; size: -
DNA: TGTGCCAGCAGCCCACCGGCAGGCGAGCAGTACTTC; CDR3: CASSPPAGEQYF; V: TRBV6-6; D: -; J: TRBJ2-7; size: few
DNA: TGTGCCAGCAGAAGCCACACGGGTCTGGCGATCCAAGAGACCCAGTACTTC; CDR3: CASRSHTGLAIQETQYF; V: TRBV28; D: -; J: TRBJ2-5; size: few
DNA: TGTGCTAGTGGAACCGGGACAACCAACACTGAAGCTTTCTTT; CDR3: CASGTGTTNTEAFF; V: TRBV12-5; D: -; J: TRBJ1-1; size: once
DNA: TGTGCTAGTGGTGGGACAACCTACAATGAGCAGTTCTTC; CDR3: CASGGTTYNEQFF; V: TRBV12-5; D: -; J: TRBJ2-1; size: -
DNA: TGTGCCAGCAGCCAACAGGGAACTAGCGGGGTAGTTAAGTTCTTC; CDR3: CASSQQGTSGVVKFF; V: TRBV14; D: TRBD2; J: TRBJ2-1; size: few
DNA: TGTGCCAGCAGTTACCTGGACAGGGCAGGGGAGCTGTTTTTT; CDR3: CASSYLDRAGELFF; V: TRBV6-6; D: TRBD1; J: TRBJ2-2; size: -
DNA: TGTGCCAGCAGTGCCTTAGCGGTAGATACGCAGTATTTT; CDR3: CASSALAVDTQYF; V: TRBV25-1; D: -; J: TRBJ2-3; size: -
DNA: TGTGCCTGGCAGGGCAGACCTAACTATGGCTACACCTTC; CDR3: CAWQGRPNYGYTF; V: TRBV30; D: -; J: TRBJ1-2; size: -
DNA: TGTGCCAGCAGTTTCTCCAGCAAGAACACTGAAGCTTTCTTT; CDR3: CASSFSSKNTEAFF; V: TRBV2; D: -; J: TRBJ1-1; size: -
DNA: TGCGCCAGCAGTCAACCCTTCCGGCAGGGAGGATCACCCCTCCACTTT; CDR3: CASSQPFRQGGSPLHF; V: TRBV23-1; D: -; J: TRBJ1-6; size: few
DNA: TGCGCCAGCAGCCAAGATAGGGAGGGAAGAGATACGCAGTATTTT; CDR3: CASSQDREGRDTQYF; V: TRBV4-1; D: TRBD2; J: TRBJ2-3; size: -
DNA: TGTGCCAGTAGTACTCCGGGACTAGCGGGGGTCTACGAGCAGTACTTC; CDR3: CASSTPGLAGVYEQYF; V: TRBV19; D: TRBD2; J: TRBJ2-7; size: -
DNA: TGTGCCAGCAGCATACGGGACATCGGAAACACCATATATTTT; CDR3: CASSIRDIGNTIYF; V: TRBV5-4; D: -; J: TRBJ1-3; size: -
DNA: TGCGCCAGCACCGCTTATGGTAACGGGGAGCTGTTTTTT; CDR3: CASTAYGNGELFF; V: TRBV5-1; D: -; J: TRBJ2-2; size: few
DNA: TGCAGCGTTGACCTCATCACTACGCAGTATTTT; CDR3: CSVDLITTQYF; V: TRBV29-1; D: -; J: TRBJ2-3; size: -
DNA: TGTGCCAGCAGCGGGTCTCGCAGCGGCACTGAAGCTTTCTTT; CDR3: CASSGSRSGTEAFF; V: TRBV7-9; D: -; J: TRBJ1-1; size: -
DNA: TGTGCCAGCAGCTTAGCAATTTTGGGAGGCACTGAAGCTTTCTTT; CDR3: CASSLAILGGTEAFF; V: TRBV7-2; D: -; J: TRBJ1-1; size: -
DNA: TGTGCCAGCTGGACAGGGAGATTTTATTCACCCCTCCACTTT; CDR3: CASWTGRFYSPLHF; V: TRBV2; D: TRBD1; J: TRBJ1-6; size: -